This TCR beta chain was documented in a study of T cell responses to AZD1222 COVID-19 vaccine. Study-level information: Analyses pooled second doses at about 4 or about 12 weeks. Findings of the study overall: Just five or six AZD1222 recipients were seropositive at baseline.

The germline V and J ends were trimmed by 5 bases and 6 bases, with 8 bases remaining between them. CDR1 MNHEY and CDR2 SVGAGI come from the germline V gene. CDR3 length: 13 amino acids. Some clones are missing from TCRdb's copy, which holds only in-frame ones; the method was immunoSEQ multiplex PCR. The repertoire holds around 160,000 clones, with roughly 90% as singletons. Of note for this clone: The antigen remains unidentified.

The chain combines TRBV6-5 with TRBJ1-6; D call uncertain. The specimen was peripheral blood, collected on day 0 of AZD1222 vaccination. This receptor was obtained from an adult in good health. CDR3 sequence reads: CASSPRLNSPLHF. As DNA, the CDR3 is TGTGCCAGCAGTCCACGACTTAATTCACCCCTCCACTTT.